The rows below give T cell receptor beta chains drawn from one sample of a study of T cells in Graves' hyperthyroidism and ophthalmopathy. TCRdb called the multiplex PCR reads again in MiXCR, with one record for every CDR3 protein. Of about 700,000 distinct CDR3 sequences listed, around 15% were seen once; the top ten hold about 9.4%. The sample consisted of blood. The receptors were gathered from a woman between 18 and 29 years old with Graves' hyperthyroidism. Both conserved end residues are part of each CDR3. The D gene is left open where the match is weak. The listing skips clone size in some rows; elsewhere it reads once, few, many or a size class.

D	size	V	J	DNA	CDR3
.	many	TRBV24-1	TRBJ1-2	TGTGCCACCAGTCCCCGGCAGGGATCCTATGGCTACACCTTC	CATSPRQGSYGYTF
.	many	TRBV30	TRBJ2-7	TGTGCCGGGATACCTGCCAGCTCCTACGAGCAGTACTTC	CAGIPASSYEQYF
TRBD1	many	TRBV28	TRBJ1-1	TGTGCCAGCAGCCTCTTGGTTGAGGGGGCTTACACTGAAGCTTTCTTT	CASSLLVEGAYTEAFF
.	many	TRBV27	TRBJ1-6	TGTGCCAGCAGTTTCGGGGGGTCACCCCTCCACTTT	CASSFGGSPLHF
.	many	TRBV5-1	TRBJ2-7	TGCGCCAGCAGCTTCGGGGACATCGGATCCTACGAGCAGTACTTC	CASSFGDIGSYEQYF
.	many	TRBV6-5	TRBJ2-1	TGTGCCAGCAGTTACCCACAGAGCTCCTACAATGAGCAGTTCTTC	CASSYPQSSYNEQFF
TRBD2	few	TRBV18	TRBJ2-7	TGTGCCAGCTCAACCCCGGGGGGGCAGTACTTC	CASSTPGGQYF
TRBD1	many	TRBV18	TRBJ2-1	TGTGCCAGCTCACCATGGGACAGGGTCAATGAGCAGTTCTTC	CASSPWDRVNEQFF
TRBD1	few	TRBV28	TRBJ1-6	TGTGCCACCCTCTCCGGGACAGGCCAATCACCCCTCCACTTT	CATLSGTGQSPLHF
TRBD2	.	TRBV11-2	TRBJ2-1	TGTGCCAGCAGCTTAGTCGCAAGCGGGAGGCCAGGGGAGCAGTTCTTC	CASSLVASGRPGEQFF
.	many	TRBV9	TRBJ1-1	TGTGCCAGCAGCGTAGCTTCGGGGGGCACTGAAGCTTTCTTT	CASSVASGGTEAFF
TRBD1	many	TRBV6-2/TRBV6-3	TRBJ2-2	TGTGCCAGCAGCCTTGGACAGGGGTTCGGCGGGGAGCTGTTTTTT	CASSLGQGFGGELFF
TRBD1	.	TRBV4-1	TRBJ1-2	TGCGCCAGCAGCCAAGTTACAACGCAACAGGGGTACTATGGCTACACCTTC	CASSQVTTQQGYYGYTF
.	few	TRBV7-2	TRBJ1-1	TGTGCCAGCAGCTTGGGCAAGCGTGGGCGGAACACTGAAGCTTTCTTT	CASSLGKRGRNTEAFF
.	few	TRBV20-1	TRBJ1-6	TGCAGTGCTAGAGGGGGGGACGGAGCCTATAATTCACCCCTCCACTTT	CSARGGDGAYNSPLHF
.	.	TRBV6-2/TRBV6-3	TRBJ2-7	TGTGCCAGCAGTTACCATCGGGCCTACGAGCAGTACTTC	CASSYHRAYEQYF